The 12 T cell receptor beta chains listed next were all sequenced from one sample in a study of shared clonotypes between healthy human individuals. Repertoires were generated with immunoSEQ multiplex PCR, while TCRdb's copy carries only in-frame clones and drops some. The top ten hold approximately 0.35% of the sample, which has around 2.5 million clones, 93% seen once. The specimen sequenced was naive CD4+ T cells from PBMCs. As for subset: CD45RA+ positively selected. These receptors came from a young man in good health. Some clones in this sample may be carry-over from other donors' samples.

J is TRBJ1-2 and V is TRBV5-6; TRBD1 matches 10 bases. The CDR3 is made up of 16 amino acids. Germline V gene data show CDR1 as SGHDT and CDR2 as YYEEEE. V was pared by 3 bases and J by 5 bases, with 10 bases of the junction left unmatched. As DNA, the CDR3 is TGTGCCAGCAGCTACCGGACAGGGGGAGTCGGGTATGGCTACACCTTC. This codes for CASSYRTGGVGYGYTF.

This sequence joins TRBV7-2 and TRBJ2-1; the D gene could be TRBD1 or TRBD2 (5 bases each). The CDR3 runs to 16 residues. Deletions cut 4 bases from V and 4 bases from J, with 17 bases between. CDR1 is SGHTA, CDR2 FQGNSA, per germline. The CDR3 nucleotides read TGTGCCAGCAGCTCCACAGCCGGGGCTTTTTACAATGAGCAGTTCTTC. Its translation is CASSSTAGAFYNEQFF. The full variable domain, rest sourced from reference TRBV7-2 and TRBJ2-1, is GAGVSQSPSNKVTEKGKDVELRCDPISGHTALYWYRQSLGQGLEFLIYFQGNSAPDKSGLPSDRFSAERTGGSVSTLTIQRTQQEDSAVYLCASSSTAGAFYNEQFFGPGTRLTVL.

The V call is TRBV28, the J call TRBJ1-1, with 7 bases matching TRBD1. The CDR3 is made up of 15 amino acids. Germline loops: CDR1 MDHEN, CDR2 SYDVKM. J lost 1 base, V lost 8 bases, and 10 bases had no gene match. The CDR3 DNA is TGTGCCAGCGCCAGGGGGGCCGAAGGGAACACTGAAGCTTTCTTT. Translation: CASARGAEGNTEAFF.

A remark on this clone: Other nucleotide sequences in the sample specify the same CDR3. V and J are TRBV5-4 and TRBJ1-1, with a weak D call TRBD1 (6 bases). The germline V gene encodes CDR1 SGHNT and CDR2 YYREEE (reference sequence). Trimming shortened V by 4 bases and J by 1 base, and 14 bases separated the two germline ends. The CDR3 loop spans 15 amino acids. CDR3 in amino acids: CASSPGGRGNTEAFF. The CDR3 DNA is TGTGCCAGCAGCCCTGGGGGCAGGGGGAACACTGAAGCTTTCTTT.

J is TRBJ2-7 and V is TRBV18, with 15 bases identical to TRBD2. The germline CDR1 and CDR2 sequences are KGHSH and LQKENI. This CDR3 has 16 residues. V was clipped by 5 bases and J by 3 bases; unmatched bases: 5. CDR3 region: CASSTGTSGRIYEQYF. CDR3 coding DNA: TGTGCCAGCTCAACCGGGACTAGCGGGAGGATCTACGAGCAGTACTTC.

This CDR3 reads CASSVAGLAGSYEQYF. The CDR3 bases are TGTGCCAGCAGCGTGGCAGGACTAGCGGGGAGCTACGAGCAGTACTTC. This chain joins TRBV9 and TRBJ2-7; 12 bases map to TRBD2. Germline CDR1 reads SGDLS; CDR2 reads YYNGEE. This CDR3 contains 16 residues. V dropped 2 bases and J dropped 3; count of bases not matched to a gene: 6.

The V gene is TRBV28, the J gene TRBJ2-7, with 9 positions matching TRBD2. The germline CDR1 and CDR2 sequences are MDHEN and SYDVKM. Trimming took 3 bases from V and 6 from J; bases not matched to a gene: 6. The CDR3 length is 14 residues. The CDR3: CASSLGGRAREQYF. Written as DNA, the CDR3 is TGTGCCAGCAGTTTGGGCGGGAGGGCCCGCGAGCAGTACTTC.

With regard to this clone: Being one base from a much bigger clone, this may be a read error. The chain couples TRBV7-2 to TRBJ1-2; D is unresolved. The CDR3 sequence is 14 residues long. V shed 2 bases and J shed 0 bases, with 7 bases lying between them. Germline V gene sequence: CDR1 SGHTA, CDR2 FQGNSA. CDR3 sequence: CASSLNKANYGYTF. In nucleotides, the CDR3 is TGTGCCAGCAGCTTAAACAAAGCTAACTATGGCTACACCTTC.

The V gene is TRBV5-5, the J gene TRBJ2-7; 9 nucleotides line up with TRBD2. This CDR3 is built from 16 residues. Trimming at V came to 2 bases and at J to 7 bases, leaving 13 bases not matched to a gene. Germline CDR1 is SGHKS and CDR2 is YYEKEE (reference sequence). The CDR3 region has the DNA TGTGCCAGCAGCTTCTGGGAGCGGGAGGCCCCCATGGAGCAGTACTTC. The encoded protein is CASSFWEREAPMEQYF.

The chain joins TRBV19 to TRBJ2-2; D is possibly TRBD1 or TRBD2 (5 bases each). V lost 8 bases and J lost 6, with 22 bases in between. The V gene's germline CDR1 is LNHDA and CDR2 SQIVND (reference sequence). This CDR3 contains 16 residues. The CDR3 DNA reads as TGTGCCAGTTCCCCCGGGACCCTTGTTGGGGCCGGGGAGCTGTTTTTT. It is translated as CASSPGTLVGAGELFF. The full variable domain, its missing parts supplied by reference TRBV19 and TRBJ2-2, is DGGITQSPKYLFRKEGQNVTLSCEQNLNHDAMYWYRQDPGQGLRLIYYSQIVNDFQKGDIAEGYSVSREKKESFPLTVTSAQKNPTAFYLCASSPGTLVGAGELFFGEGSRLTVL.

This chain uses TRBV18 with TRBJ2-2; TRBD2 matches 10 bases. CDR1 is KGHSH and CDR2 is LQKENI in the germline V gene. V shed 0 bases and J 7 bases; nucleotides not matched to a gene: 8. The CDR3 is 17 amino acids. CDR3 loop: CASSPPVAGGPNGELFF. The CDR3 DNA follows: TGTGCCAGCTCACCACCCGTAGCGGGAGGCCCCAACGGGGAGCTGTTTTTT.

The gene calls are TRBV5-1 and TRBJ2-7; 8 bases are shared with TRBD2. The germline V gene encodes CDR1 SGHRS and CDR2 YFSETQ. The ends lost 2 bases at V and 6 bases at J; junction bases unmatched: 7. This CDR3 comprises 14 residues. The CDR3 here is CASSFSGGPFEQYF. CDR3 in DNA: TGCGCCAGCAGCTTTTCGGGAGGGCCGTTCGAGCAGTACTTC.